This TCR beta chain was identified during a study of beta chain features in type 1 diabetes. Central memory, naive, regulatory and stem cell-like memory CD4+ cells were sorted by CD45RO/CCR7/CD25/CD127/CD95/CD27. Trimming pared 0 bases from V and 3 bases from J, leaving 12 bases between. CDR3 length: 15 amino acids. Germline lookup yields CDR1 SGDLS and CDR2 YYNGEE. Findings and caveats of the study: Across patients, naive, central memory and Treg TCRB repertoires exhibited apparently greater similarity than was observed across healthy donors.

This clone showed up just a few times. Its antigen is undetermined. Reverse transcribing all isolated RNA meant expressed TCRB transcripts were sequenced. Sequencing of naive, central memory and regulatory T cell samples gave an average of approximately 3.3 million reads. Using immunoSEQ multiplex PCR, the repertoire was profiled, and TCRdb retains in-frame clones only, with some absent. The sample lists about half a million clones, roughly an eighth seen once, with 0.045% to 0.05% in the top ten. This receptor was obtained from a woman between 18 and 30 years old in good health. V is TRBV9 and J is TRBJ1-1; no firm D call. The specimen sequenced was naive CD4+ T cells from blood. The CDR3 DNA sequence: TGTGCCAGCAGCGTAGTCGTAGGTCGGGACACTGAAGCTTTCTTT. Residues: CASSVVVGRDTEAFF.